Below are 9 T cell receptor beta chains sequenced from a single sample in a study of T cells in Graves' hyperthyroidism and ophthalmopathy (dated by TCRdb to the late 2010s). Libraries were built with multiplex PCR. These reads were obtained on an Illumina HiSeq 2000. Amplification of TCR beta CDR3 regions was carried out from RNA transcripts. The first round of RT-PCR for the TCR CDR3 was performed with the HTBI primer set and the Qiagen OneStep RT-PCR kit. The public reads were quality trimmed at Q25 with fastp and then assembled into clones with MiXCR by TCRdb, keeping productive beta chains. Identical CDR3 proteins give one entry, which carries the most common genes and DNA. Within this sample are 550,000 to 800,000 distinct CDR3 sequences, with 16% of them counted one time only. Of the sample, 8.4% falls within the top ten clones. Material for sequencing was blood. These receptors came from a man between 18 and 29 years old with Graves' hyperthyroidism.

This clonotype occurred a few times. V usage is TRBV5-1 and J usage is TRBJ2-2, with no clear D. V shed 3 bases and J shed 5 bases, with 11 bases lying between them. The CDR3 covers 14 residues. Germline CDR1 is SGHRS and CDR2 is YFSETQ. Here the CDR3 DNA reads TGCGCCAGCAGCTCCCGACAACTGACCGGGGAGCTGTTTTTT. Translating it yields CASSSRQLTGELFF.

This clonotype was recorded many times. In nucleotides, the CDR3 is TGTGCCAGCAGTCCTAGCGGGACTTACAATGAGCAGTTCTTC. Amino acids: CASSPSGTYNEQFF. The chain joins TRBV4-2 to TRBJ2-1, with 9 bases aligning to TRBD2. Trimming took 6 bases from V and 4 from J; bases not matched to a gene: 4. Germline CDR1 and CDR2: LGHNA and YNFKEQ. The CDR3 length is 14 residues.

The chain combines TRBV6-9 with TRBJ1-4; D not certain. V was trimmed by 6 bases and J by 8 bases, leaving 16 bases between them. The CDR3 sequence is 14 residues long. The germline V gene encodes CDR1 MNHGY and CDR2 SVAAGI. The CDR3: CASSPRIEAEKLFF. In nucleotides, the CDR3 is TGTGCCAGCAGCCCCAGGATAGAGGCGGAAAAACTGTTTTTT.

There are many counts of this clonotype. This CDR3 is CASRPKPRDRGETQYF. The CDR3 DNA reads as TGTGCCAGCAGACCCAAACCCCGGGACAGGGGAGAGACCCAGTACTTC. The genes are TRBV6-1 and TRBJ2-5; 10 positions match TRBD1. CDR1 is MNHNS, CDR2 SASEGT, per germline. V lost 6 bases and J lost 4; bases outside the gene matches: 11. The CDR3 is made up of 16 amino acids.

This clonotype has just a few counts. Sequence at one end of the junction differs from germline and may be a read error. The rearrangement links TRBV28 to TRBJ2-6; TRBD2 might be the D (7 bases). CDR3 length equals 15 residues. CDR1 MDHEN and CDR2 SYDVKM come from the germline V gene. The CDR3 is CASSSSLGGANALTF. DNA of the CDR3: TGTGCCAGCAGTTCCTCTCTGGGGGGGGCCAACGCCCTGACTTTC.

This clonotype appeared a few times. CDR3 protein: CAWSAGGDEQYF. CDR3 in DNA: TGTGCCTGGAGTGCGGGGGGGGACGAGCAGTACTTC. The V and J genes are TRBV30 and TRBJ2-7; 8 nucleotides line up with TRBD2. Per the germline V gene, CDR1 is GTSNPN and CDR2 is SVGIG (reference sequence). The CDR3 is 12 amino acids. The V and J ends lost 1 base and 5 bases, in that order; junction bases with no gene match: 1.

The rearrangement links TRBV20-1 to TRBJ2-2; D uncertain. Trimming pared 3 bases from V and 6 bases from J, leaving 11 bases between. Germline values: CDR1 DFQATT, CDR2 SNEGSKA (reference sequence). The CDR3 spans 13 residues. The DNA of the CDR3 is TGCAGTGCTAGGGTAGCCCTGTCCGGGGAGCTGTTTTTT. This encodes CSARVALSGELFF.

This sequence joins TRBV18 and TRBJ1-2; no firm D call. V was clipped by 4 bases and J by 8 bases, with 14 bases between them. This CDR3 has 13 amino acids. Germline CDR1 and CDR2: KGHSH and LQKENI. CDR3 sequence reads: CASSLYIAKGYTF. CDR3 nucleotide sequence: TGTGCCAGCTCACTATATATCGCGAAAGGCTACACCTTC.

This clonotype has at least ten counts. The chain uses TRBV28 and TRBJ1-2; tentative D call: TRBD1 (5 bases). Per the germline V gene, CDR1 is MDHEN and CDR2 is SYDVKM. This CDR3 has 14 amino acids. V was clipped by 5 bases and J by 2 bases, with 12 bases between them. In nucleotides, the CDR3 is TGTGCCAGCAGTCGTAACACAGGAAACTATGGCTACACCTTC. Protein product: CASSRNTGNYGYTF.